These T cell receptor beta chains were read from a single sample in a study of control samples from healthy donors and cancer patients. Repertoires were generated with immunoSEQ multiplex PCR, while TCRdb's copy carries only in-frame clones and drops some. The sample yields around 170,000 clones, 80% to 95% seen once. The specimen was blood. These receptors came from a woman in her 30s in good health. CDR3s include the opening cysteine and the closing phenylalanine or tryptophan. D genes are given only for firm matches. The listing skips clone size in some rows; elsewhere it reads once, few, many or a size class.

V gene	CDR3 length	J gene	clone size	D gene	CDR3 protein	CDR3 DNA
TRBV2	14	TRBJ1-5	.	.	CASKQGVSNQPQHF	TGTGCCAGCAAACAAGGGGTTAGCAATCAGCCCCAGCATTTT
TRBV25-1	15	TRBJ2-2	.	.	CASSESKANTGELFF	TGTGCCAGCAGTGAATCGAAAGCGAACACCGGGGAGCTGTTTTTT
TRBV28	14	TRBJ1-6	.	.	CASSLKKGGTPLHF	TGTGCCAGCAGTTTAAAAAAGGGGGGTACACCCCTCCACTTT
TRBV19	13	TRBJ2-7	.	.	CASSPRDFYEQYF	TGTGCCAGTAGTCCCCGGGACTTCTACGAGCAGTACTTC
TRBV6-1	15	TRBJ1-5	once	.	CASSDREEGNQPQHF	TGTGCCAGCAGTGACAGGGAGGAAGGCAATCAGCCCCAGCATTTT
TRBV7-6	15	TRBJ2-7	.	TRBD2	CASSPEGLDTYEQYF	TGTGCCAGCAGCCCGGAGGGACTAGATACCTACGAGCAGTACTTC
TRBV30	15	TRBJ2-1	.	TRBD2	CAWSTLAGDNYEQFF	TGTGCCTGGAGTACACTAGCGGGAGACAACTATGAGCAGTTCTTC
TRBV6-1	12	TRBJ1-1	once	.	CASSEVGGEAFF	TGTGCCAGCAGTGAAGTGGGGGGTGAAGCTTTCTTT
TRBV19	18	TRBJ2-6	.	.	CASTHRLRETSGANVLTF	TGTGCCAGTACCCATCGTCTCAGGGAAACCTCTGGGGCCAACGTCCTGACTTTC
TRBV29-1	12	TRBJ2-7	.	.	CSVRLGQREQYF	TGCAGCGTTCGCCTAGGGCAGAGAGAGCAGTACTTC
TRBV7-9	19	TRBJ2-3	once	.	CASSLANYKGGLGTDTQYF	TGTGCCAGCAGCTTAGCGAACTATAAGGGGGGGTTGGGCACAGATACGCAGTATTTT
TRBV28	22	TRBJ2-1	.	TRBD2	CASSFFGMGLAGMGGAYNEQFF	TGTGCCAGCAGTTTTTTTGGGATGGGACTAGCGGGGATGGGGGGGGCCTACAATGAGCAGTTCTTC
TRBV30	13	TRBJ1-4	.	.	CACLVGGDEKLFF	TGTGCCTGCCTTGTGGGAGGGGATGAAAAACTGTTTTTT
TRBV19	14	TRBJ1-1	.	.	CASSMGRGDAEAFF	TGTGCCAGTAGTATGGGGCGGGGGGACGCTGAAGCTTTCTTT
TRBV28	15	TRBJ2-5	.	.	CASNPSRSVMETQYF	TGTGCCAGCAACCCTTCCCGAAGCGTCATGGAGACCCAGTACTTC
TRBV11-2	17	TRBJ2-3	once	.	CASSLDPSPGGPDTQYF	TGTGCCAGCAGCTTAGATCCCTCCCCAGGGGGGCCAGATACGCAGTATTTT
TRBV11-2	12	TRBJ2-7	once	.	CASRRGDIGQYF	TGTGCCAGCAGGAGGGGGGATATTGGGCAGTACTTC
TRBV4-1	16	TRBJ1-6	.	.	CASSQDRLRYNSPLHF	TGCGCCAGCAGCCAAGATAGGTTACGGTATAATTCACCCCTCCACTTT
TRBV3-1/TRBV3-2	15	TRBJ1-4	.	.	CASSPEEGWNEKLFF	TGTGCCAGCAGCCCCGAGGAGGGCTGGAATGAAAAACTGTTTTTT
TRBV30	14	TRBJ2-7	.	TRBD1	CAWRPGTGTYEQYF	TGTGCCTGGAGACCCGGGACAGGGACCTACGAGCAGTACTTC
TRBV28	13	TRBJ2-7	.	TRBD2	CASKKSGIGEQYF	TGTGCCAGCAAAAAGAGCGGGATAGGCGAGCAGTACTTC
TRBV13	13	TRBJ1-1	.	TRBD1	CASSLGQFAEAFF	TGTGCCAGCAGCTTGGGACAGTTCGCTGAAGCTTTCTTT
TRBV3-1/TRBV3-2	17	TRBJ1-5	.	.	CASSLTPSGGGNQPQHF	TGTGCCAGCAGTCTTACCCCATCGGGGGGGGGCAATCAGCCCCAGCATTTT
TRBV3-1/TRBV3-2	15	TRBJ1-4	.	TRBD1	CASSQEAGGVEKLFF	TGTGCCAGCAGCCAAGAGGCAGGGGGGGTTGAAAAACTGTTTTTT
TRBV5-1	15	TRBJ1-1	.	.	CASSTPGTGATEAFF	TGCGCCAGCAGCACCCCCGGGACGGGGGCCACTGAAGCTTTCTTT
TRBV28	14	TRBJ1-6	.	.	CASNPRNFNSPLHF	TGTGCCAGCAACCCACGCAACTTTAATTCACCCCTCCACTTT
TRBV29-1	13	TRBJ2-3	.	TRBD2	CSETSGSTDTQYF	TGCAGCGAAACTAGCGGGAGCACAGATACGCAGTATTTT
TRBV29-1	12	TRBJ1-1	.	TRBD1	CSVPRDRAGAFF	TGCAGCGTTCCCCGGGACAGGGCCGGAGCTTTCTTT
TRBV7-2	13	TRBJ1-4	.	.	CASSLVRWGELFF	TGTGCCAGCAGCTTAGTACGTTGGGGGGAACTGTTTTTT
TRBV6-2/TRBV6-3	11	TRBJ1-1	.	.	CASSSLREAFF	TGTGCCAGCAGTTCCCTCAGAGAAGCTTTCTTT
TRBV14	14	TRBJ2-7	.	.	CASSQFGGSYEQYF	TGTGCCAGCAGCCAATTCGGGGGCTCCTACGAGCAGTACTTC
TRBV7-2	16	TRBJ2-3	.	TRBD2	CASGRGGTSGSMTQYF	TGTGCCAGCGGGCGGGGGGGGACTAGCGGGAGTATGACGCAGTATTTT
TRBV7-9	17	TRBJ2-2	.	TRBD1	CASSPQGAVTNTGELFF	TGTGCCAGCAGCCCTCAGGGGGCGGTAACGAACACCGGGGAGCTGTTTTTT
TRBV18	14	TRBJ2-5	.	.	CANFPRQVQETQYF	TGTGCCAACTTCCCCCGACAGGTCCAAGAGACCCAGTACTTC
TRBV7-3	13	TRBJ2-1	.	TRBD2	CASSAGTSFEQFF	TGTGCCAGCTCGGCAGGGACTAGTTTTGAGCAGTTCTTC
TRBV5-6	19	TRBJ2-2	.	TRBD2	CASSLPSGIPIFASGELFF	TGTGCCAGCAGCTTGCCTAGCGGGATCCCCATATTTGCGTCCGGGGAGCTGTTTTTT
TRBV3-1/TRBV3-2	17	TRBJ1-3	.	.	CASSLSRVRRSGNTIYF	TGTGCCAGCAGCCTCTCAAGGGTGCGTCGCTCTGGAAACACCATATATTTT
TRBV19	14	TRBJ1-1	.	.	CASSITWIETEAFF	TGTGCCAGTAGTATAACGTGGATTGAGACTGAAGCTTTCTTT
TRBV3-1/TRBV3-2	13	TRBJ1-2	.	.	CASSPGANYGYTF	TGTGCCAGCAGCCCCGGGGCTAACTATGGCTACACCTTC
TRBV12-3/TRBV12-4	11	TRBJ2-4	.	.	CASSKQGLQYF	TGTGCCAGCAGTAAACAGGGCCTTCAGTACTTC
TRBV5-6	14	TRBJ2-3	.	TRBD2	CASLAGAGTDTQYF	TGTGCCAGCCTAGCGGGAGCTGGCACAGATACGCAGTATTTT
TRBV24-1	16	TRBJ1-5	.	.	CATSDLRQAGWQPQHF	TGTGCCACCAGTGATCTACGCCAGGCAGGGTGGCAGCCCCAGCATTTT
TRBV5-8	15	TRBJ1-1	.	.	CASSLGQTGSRVAFF	TGTGCCAGCAGCTTGGGACAGACCGGATCCCGAGTGGCTTTCTTT
TRBV28	14	TRBJ2-4	.	.	CASSFPGAKNIQYF	TGTGCCAGCAGTTTCCCGGGCGCCAAAAACATTCAGTACTTC
TRBV7-9	15	TRBJ2-3	.	.	CASSAGGTSTDTQYF	TGTGCCAGCAGCGCAGGAGGGACTAGCACAGATACGCAGTATTTT
TRBV30	16	TRBJ1-4	.	TRBD1	CAWCPGTGVANEKLFF	TGTGCCTGGTGTCCCGGGACAGGGGTTGCTAATGAAAAACTGTTTTTT
TRBV13	16	TRBJ2-2	.	.	CASSSRQDANTGELFF	TGTGCCAGCAGCTCGCGACAGGACGCGAACACCGGGGAGCTGTTTTTT
TRBV5-8	13	TRBJ1-5	.	.	CANSRDSNQPQHF	TGTGCCAACAGCCGGGACAGCAATCAGCCCCAGCATTTT
TRBV29-1	14	TRBJ1-1	once	TRBD1	CSVERTGSNTEAFF	TGCAGCGTTGAAAGGACAGGGTCGAACACTGAAGCTTTCTTT
TRBV4-1	17	TRBJ1-5	.	.	CASSQGLGRSENQPQHF	TGCGCCAGCAGCCAGGGTTTAGGACGAAGCGAGAATCAGCCCCAGCATTTT
TRBV3-1/TRBV3-2	12	TRBJ1-3	.	.	CASTGTGNTIYF	TGTGCCAGCACAGGGACTGGAAACACCATATATTTT
TRBV27	11	TRBJ1-1	.	.	CASSLGTEAFF	TGTGCCAGCAGCCTTGGAACTGAAGCTTTCTTT
TRBV7-6	16	TRBJ2-6	.	.	CASSLVSGSGANVLTF	TGTGCCAGCAGCTTAGTTTCAGGGTCTGGGGCCAACGTCCTGACTTTC